The following is a TCR beta chain sequence with its context. No antigen is known for it. The data are from a study of cytomegalovirus exposure and HLA in healthy donors. Notes on the study in general: The listing of roughly 160 TCR beta chains classed them as cytomegalovirus-associated. It has been reported that TCR beta sequences accurately predicted the HLA-A and HLA-B alleles of most subjects.

The PCR employed 60 Vbeta primers together with 13 Jbeta primers. The assay was immunoSEQ multiplex PCR, and TCRdb's table has in-frame clones only and misses some. Of 95,000 to 130,000 clones in the sample, around 86% were seen once. This CDR3 spans 15 amino acids. V dropped 4 bases and J dropped 3 bases, with 16 bases sitting between them. Germline assignment: CDR1 SGHTA and CDR2 FQGTGA. Source material: PBMCs. The rearrangement joins TRBV7-3 to TRBJ2-7, with TRBD2 as a possible D gene (6 bases). The TCR originated in a woman aged 25 to 39 in good health and CMV-seronegative. CDR3 in DNA: TGTGCCAGCAGCTCTACCCCCGGGGGAAACTACGAGCAGTACTTC. Its protein product is CASSSTPGGNYEQYF.